Sequencing of this T cell receptor (beta chain) was carried out in a study of PD-L1 blockade in urothelial cancer (dated by TCRdb to about 2017). About the investigation overall: Therapy was started in about 2014 for all patients, and atezolizumab 1,200 mg was administered intravenously every 3 weeks. About 90% of the roughly 30 patients were identified as males with urothelial cancer of bladder origin, and a prior smoking history was reported by 18 of 29 patients. An ECOG performance status of 0 or 1 was recorded for the patients, and 0 to 3 prior chemotherapy regimens had been received by the patients. Blood samples were analyzed at two time points: 3 weeks after treatment start (second dose) and 6 weeks after treatment start. Blood samples gave median yields of around 150,000 T cells and over 80,000 unique TCRs, along with a median clonality of about 0.084. The study was an exploratory multi-omic analysis of somatic, immune and clinical correlates of response to PD-L1 blockade with atezolizumab in urothelial cancer. Pretreatment tumor samples, along with matched peripheral blood serially collected before and after atezolizumab treatment, were subjected to TCR sequencing. Durable clinical benefit was defined as progression-free survival longer than 6 months, and TCR features were also tested against progression-free and overall survival. In the same patients, whole exome sequencing and RNA sequencing of pretreatment tumors were performed in addition to TCR sequencing. Durable clinical benefit was achieved by nine patients and was not achieved by 20 patients. Twenty-nine patients had pretreatment blood TCR-seq, about 25 had at least one posttreatment blood collection, and about 25 had tumor TCR-seq. Results and caveats for the whole study, not just this receptor: Among patients with durable benefit, tumor-associated TCR clones showed greater expansion in peripheral blood 3 weeks after treatment started (n = 22, p = 0.022). Small sample size (n ≈ 27) and many exploratory analyses mean the results are intended to be hypothesis-generating. Improved progression-free and overall survival was found to be associated with pretreatment peripheral blood TCR clonality below the median.

Each PCR received spiked-in synthetic TCR analog templates so that absolute template abundance could be estimated from read counts. Using the immunoSEQ assay, TCRbeta CDR3 regions were amplified from genomic DNA with bias-controlled V and J gene primers. Rearranged TCRbeta segments were sequenced at approximately 20X coverage. For the original study's pipeline: Sequencing errors were corrected by clustering, and CDR3s were annotated against IMGT so that V, D and J genes could be assigned. Downstream analyses used only productive TCRbeta rearrangements and left out out-of-frame or stop-codon sequences. Clonality was calculated as one minus the Shannon entropy normalized by the log of the number of unique productive sequences. Fisher's exact test with Benjamini-Hochberg correction, at a threshold of adjusted p below 0.01, was used to find clones that differed between time points or between blood and tumor. This is the immuneACCESS table as TCRdb keeps it, with only in-frame sequences that have V and J called. A part of the clones is gone; compared with another copy, unresolved V genes explain less than half, and the rest is unexplained. V and J calls and clone size are those listed in that table; D and trimming were worked out from the DNA. Recorded for this sample are over 100,000 clones; approximately 90% of them occurred a single time. The top ten clones comprise more than 3% of the sample.

This sample's time point label indicates: peripheral blood 6 weeks after treatment start. A total of 29 patients with locally advanced or metastatic urothelial carcinoma, treated at Memorial Sloan Kettering on a trial protocol, made up the cohort. Peripheral blood mononuclear cells were collected pretreatment and during treatment, at between 1 and 8 total time points per patient. The Qiagen DNeasy Blood extraction kit was used to purify genomic DNA from total PBMCs and tumor samples. PBMCs were collected pretreatment and during treatment, and were isolated and stored as previously described. CDR1 MGHRA and CDR2 YSYEKL were looked up in the germline V gene. V is reduced by 2 bases and J by 5 bases, leaving a spacing of 10 bases between them. The CDR3 numbers 14 residues from cysteine through phenylalanine. Left in the record is the CDR3 DNA by itself, 42 bases read in frame from the first base. This clone was seen only once. The antigen it recognizes is unknown. No much larger clone is present one base from it, and per-base qualities are unavailable.

This clonotype originated in a man in his sixties with urothelial cancer. This sample comprised PBMCs, obtained around atezolizumab (anti-PD-L1) treatment. Recombination linked TRBV4-1 to TRBJ2-1; a confident D gene designation cannot be given. The CDR3 region has the sequence CASSQIIANNEQFF. The DNA sequence reads TGCGCCAGCAGCCAAATCATTGCGAACAATGAGCAGTTCTTC.